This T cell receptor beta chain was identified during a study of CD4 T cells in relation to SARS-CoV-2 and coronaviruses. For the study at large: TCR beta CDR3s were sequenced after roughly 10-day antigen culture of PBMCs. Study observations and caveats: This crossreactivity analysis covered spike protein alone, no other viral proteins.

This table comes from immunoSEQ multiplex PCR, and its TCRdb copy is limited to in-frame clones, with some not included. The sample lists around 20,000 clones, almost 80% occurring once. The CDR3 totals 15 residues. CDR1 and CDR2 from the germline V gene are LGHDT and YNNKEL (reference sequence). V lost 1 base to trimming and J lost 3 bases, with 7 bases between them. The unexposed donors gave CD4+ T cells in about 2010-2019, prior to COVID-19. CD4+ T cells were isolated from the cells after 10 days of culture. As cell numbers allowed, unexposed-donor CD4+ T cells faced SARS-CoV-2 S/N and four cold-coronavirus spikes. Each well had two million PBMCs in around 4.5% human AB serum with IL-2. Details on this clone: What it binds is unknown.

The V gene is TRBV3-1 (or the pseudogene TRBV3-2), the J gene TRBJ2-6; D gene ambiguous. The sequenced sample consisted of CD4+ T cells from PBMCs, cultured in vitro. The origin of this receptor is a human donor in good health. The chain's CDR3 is CASSQGGIGANVLTF. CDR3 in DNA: TGTGCCAGCAGCCAAGGAGGCATTGGGGCCAACGTCCTGACTTTC.